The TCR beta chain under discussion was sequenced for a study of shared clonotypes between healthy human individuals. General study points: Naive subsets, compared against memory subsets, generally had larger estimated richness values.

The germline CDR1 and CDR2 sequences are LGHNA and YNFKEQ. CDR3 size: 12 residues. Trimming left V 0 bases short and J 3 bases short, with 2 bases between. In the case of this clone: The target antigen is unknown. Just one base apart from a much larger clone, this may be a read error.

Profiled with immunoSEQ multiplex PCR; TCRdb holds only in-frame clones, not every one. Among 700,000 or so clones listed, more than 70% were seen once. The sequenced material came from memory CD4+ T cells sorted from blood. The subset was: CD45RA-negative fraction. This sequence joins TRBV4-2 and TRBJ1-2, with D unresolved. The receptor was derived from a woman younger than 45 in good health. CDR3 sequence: CASSQEDYGYTF. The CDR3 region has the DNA TGTGCCAGCAGCCAAGAGGACTATGGCTACACCTTC.